These T cell receptor beta chains were read from a single sample in a study of control samples from healthy donors and cancer patients. TCRdb keeps only in-frame clones here, not all; method: immunoSEQ multiplex PCR. The repertoire consists of 65,000 to 95,000 clones, with about nine tenths occurring once and the leading ten covering 6.5% to 8.5%. The sequenced material came from blood. The receptors derive from a man aged 50 or older in good health. Each CDR3 is given with its conserved first and last residue. A D gene is named only where the DNA matches it firmly. Part of the rows lack a size; the others show once, few, many or a class for expanded clones.

d_call j_call clone_size v_call cdr3_length cdr3_nt cdr3_aa
TRBD2 TRBJ2-1 - TRBV12-5 16 TGTGCTAGTGGTTTGGACGTAGCGGGGGTTTACAATGAGCAGTTCTTC CASGLDVAGVYNEQFF
- TRBJ2-5 - TRBV4-3 15 TGCGCCAGCAGCCAAGTTTACAGGGAGGGCGGGACCCAGTACTTC CASSQVYREGGTQYF
- TRBJ2-2 - TRBV4-1 18 TGCGCCAGCAGCCTCTCCTTGACGGATCCTACTAACACCGGGGAGCTGTTTTTT CASSLSLTDPTNTGELFF
TRBD1 TRBJ1-2 - TRBV6-1 16 TGTGCCAGCAGTGAATCTAGGGGGCGGACGAACTATGGCTACACCTTC CASSESRGRTNYGYTF
TRBD1 TRBJ2-7 - TRBV19 14 TGTGCCAGTAGTGGACAGGGAGTCAGGCACGAGCAGTACTTC CASSGQGVRHEQYF
- TRBJ2-2 - TRBV2 13 TGTGCCAGCAGTGCCCAGGGAGCCGGGGAGCTGTTTTTT CASSAQGAGELFF
- TRBJ1-6 - TRBV7-2 15 TGTGCCAGCAGCTTAGGCCGGGTCCCAAATTCACCCCTCCACTTT CASSLGRVPNSPLHF
- TRBJ1-5 - TRBV7-9 15 TGTGCCAGCAGCTTAGGGGGACACTGGAGAGAACCCCAGCATTTT CASSLGGHWREPQHF
TRBD1 TRBJ2-3 - TRBV6-2/TRBV6-3 17 TGTGCCAGCAGTTTCCCCGACAGGGAAAAATGGGAAGATACGCAGTATTTT CASSFPDREKWEDTQYF
- TRBJ2-7 once TRBV5-1 15 TGCGCCAGCAGCTTGGGCGGGACAGCCTCCTACGAGCAGTACTTC CASSLGGTASYEQYF
TRBD2 TRBJ2-3 - TRBV18 16 TGTGCCAGCTCACCCCCGGGTAGCGGGGCCGCGAGGACGCAGTATTTT CASSPPGSGAARTQYF
TRBD2 TRBJ2-1 - TRBV7-8 16 TGTGCCAGCAGCTTAGTGGGGCGGGGGGCCTACAATGAGCAGTTCTTC CASSLVGRGAYNEQFF
- TRBJ1-6 - TRBV27 14 TGTGCCAGCGCCGAACGGGCTTATAATTCACCCCTCCACTTT CASAERAYNSPLHF
- TRBJ1-2 - TRBV14 15 TGTGCCAGCAGCTCCCGGCCGACAGGCCCCAATGGCTACACCTTC CASSSRPTGPNGYTF
TRBD1 TRBJ1-1 - TRBV24-1 15 TGTGCCACCAGCCTGGGACAGGGGGCAACCACTGAAGCTTTCTTT CATSLGQGATTEAFF
- TRBJ1-5 - TRBV19 13 TGTGCCAGTAGAGACCCTAGCAGGCAGCCCCAGCATTTT CASRDPSRQPQHF
- TRBJ2-7 - TRBV5-1 15 TGCGCCAGCAGCTCTGAACCGGGACACACGGAGGAGCAGTACTTC CASSSEPGHTEEQYF
TRBD1 TRBJ1-4 - TRBV25-1 14 TGTGCCAGCCTTGACAGGGCAACTAATGAAAAACTGTTTTTT CASLDRATNEKLFF
- TRBJ1-6 - TRBV6-6 11 TGTGCCAGCAGGGGCAGTGAGGCCCTCCACTTT CASRGSEALHF
- TRBJ2-2 - TRBV7-7 15 TGTGCCAGCACTCTTGGGGGGGCCTTCACCGGGGAGCTGTTTTTT CASTLGGAFTGELFF
- TRBJ2-4 - TRBV9 17 TGTGCCAGCAGCGTAGGATGGGGAAAGGTGGCCAAAAACATTCAGTACTTC CASSVGWGKVAKNIQYF
- TRBJ1-1 - TRBV5-1 15 TGCGCCAGCAGCTTGAGTCCCGACAGGAGCACTGAAGCTTTCTTT CASSLSPDRSTEAFF
- TRBJ2-2 - TRBV5-5 15 TGTGCCAGCAGCTTTCCGGAGGTGAACACCGGGGAGCTGTTTTTT CASSFPEVNTGELFF
- TRBJ2-1 - TRBV27 13 TGTGCCACCTGGGCGCCCGCGGGCAATGAGCAGTTCTTC CATWAPAGNEQFF
- TRBJ1-2 - TRBV6-6 14 TGTGCCAGCAGTTATCTTCGGGGACAAGATGGCTACACCTTC CASSYLRGQDGYTF
- TRBJ1-1 - TRBV7-3 16 TGTGCCAGCAGCTTAACTCCGTTCAGGGTGAACACTGAAGCTTTCTTT CASSLTPFRVNTEAFF
- TRBJ1-1 - TRBV27 15 TGTGCCAGCAACTTTGCCCAGGGCTTGGGAGCTGAAGCTTTCTTT CASNFAQGLGAEAFF
- TRBJ1-1 - TRBV6-2/TRBV6-3 14 TGTGCCAGCAGTTACGGGGCGGGGGTGACTGAAGCTTTCTTT CASSYGAGVTEAFF
- TRBJ2-3 - TRBV10-3 16 TGTGCCATCAGTGAACGGGGCCCTTTACCCACAGATACGCAGTATTTT CAISERGPLPTDTQYF
- TRBJ1-1 - TRBV10-1 11 TGCGCCAGCAGTGACGGTACTGAAGCTTTCTTT CASSDGTEAFF
TRBD1 TRBJ1-1 - TRBV4-1 17 TGCGCCAGCAGCCATATGAGAGGACAGGGGGCGAAAACTGAAGCTTTCTTT CASSHMRGQGAKTEAFF
- TRBJ1-5 - TRBV27 12 TGTGCCAGCAGTTTTCCAGGGGCGCCCCAGCATTTT CASSFPGAPQHF
- TRBJ1-5 - TRBV6-6 16 TGTGCCAGCAGTCACGGGGAGCAGGGACGCTATCAGCCCCAGCATTTT CASSHGEQGRYQPQHF
TRBD1 TRBJ2-1 - TRBV7-2 16 TGTGCCAGCAGCTTAGAAGGGACAGGGTCCTACAATGAGCAGTTCTTC CASSLEGTGSYNEQFF
TRBD1 TRBJ2-7 - TRBV7-2 14 TGTGCCAGCAGCCGTTCGGGACAGGGCTACGAGCAGTACTTC CASSRSGQGYEQYF
TRBD2 TRBJ2-1 - TRBV30 16 TGTGCCTGGAGTCGAGGGTGGCGGGGGGGCCGTTATGAGCAGTTCTTC CAWSRGWRGGRYEQFF
TRBD2 TRBJ2-2 - TRBV10-3 15 TGTGCCATCAGTGAGTCTCCTGGCGGGAGTCGGGAGCTGTTTTTT CAISESPGGSRELFF
- TRBJ2-7 - TRBV5-8 16 TGTGCCAGCAGCTGGCGGACCTACCGAGGAAGCTACGAGCAGTACTTC CASSWRTYRGSYEQYF
TRBD1 TRBJ1-2 - TRBV27 15 TGTGCCAGCAGTTTGACCGGGACAGGGGGCCATGGCTACACCTTC CASSLTGTGGHGYTF
TRBD2 TRBJ2-7 - TRBV7-7 14 TGTGCCAGCAGCTCTAGCGGGGGGGCTCGGGAGCAGTACTTC CASSSSGGAREQYF
- TRBJ2-7 - TRBV29-1 13 TGCAGCGTTGCCTATAGGGTCAACTACGAGCAGTACTTC CSVAYRVNYEQYF
- TRBJ2-3 once TRBV9 14 TGTGCCAGCAGCGTATTAACTAGCACAGATACGCAGTATTTT CASSVLTSTDTQYF